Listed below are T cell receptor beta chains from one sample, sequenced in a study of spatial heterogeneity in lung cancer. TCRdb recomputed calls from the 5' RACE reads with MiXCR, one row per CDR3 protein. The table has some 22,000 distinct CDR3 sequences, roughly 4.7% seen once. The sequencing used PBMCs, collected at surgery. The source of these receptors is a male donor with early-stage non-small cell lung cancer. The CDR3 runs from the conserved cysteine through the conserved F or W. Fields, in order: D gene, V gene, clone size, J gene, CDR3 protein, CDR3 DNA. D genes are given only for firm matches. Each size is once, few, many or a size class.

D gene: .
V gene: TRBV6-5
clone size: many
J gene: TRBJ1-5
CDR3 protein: CASSYSFAGARSNQPQHF
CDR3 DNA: TGTGCCAGCAGTTACTCGTTTGCGGGGGCGCGTAGCAATCAGCCCCAGCATTTT

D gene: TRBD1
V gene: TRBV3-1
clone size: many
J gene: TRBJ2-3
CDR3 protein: CASSQEAQGAVHTQYF
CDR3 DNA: TGTGCCAGCAGCCAAGAAGCGCAGGGGGCGGTTCATACGCAGTATTTT

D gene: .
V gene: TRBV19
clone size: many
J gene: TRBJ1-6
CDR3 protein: CASSIPNSPLHF
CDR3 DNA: TGTGCCAGTAGTATCCCTAATTCACCCCTCCACTTT

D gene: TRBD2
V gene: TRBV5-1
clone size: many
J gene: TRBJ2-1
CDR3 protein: CASRLGTRNEQFF
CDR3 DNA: TGCGCCAGCCGACTAGGGACTAGAAATGAGCAGTTCTTC

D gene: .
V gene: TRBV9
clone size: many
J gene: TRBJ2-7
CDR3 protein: CASSVGAGPEQYF
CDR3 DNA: TGTGCCAGCAGCGTCGGAGCGGGCCCCGAGCAGTACTTC

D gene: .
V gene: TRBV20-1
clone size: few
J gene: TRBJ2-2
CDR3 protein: CSARAGGTTSANTGELFF
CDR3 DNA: TGCAGTGCTAGAGCAGGAGGGACCACATCCGCGAACACCGGGGAGCTTTTTTTT

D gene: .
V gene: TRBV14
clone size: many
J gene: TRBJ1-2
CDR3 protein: CASSQEGPYYGYTF
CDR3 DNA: TGTGCCAGCAGCCAAGAGGGCCCATACTATGGCTACACCTTC

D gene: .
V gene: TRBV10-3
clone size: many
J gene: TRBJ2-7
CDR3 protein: CAIRSGRGSDYEQYF
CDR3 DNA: TGTGCCATCAGGTCGGGGCGGGGCTCTGACTACGAGCAGTACTTC

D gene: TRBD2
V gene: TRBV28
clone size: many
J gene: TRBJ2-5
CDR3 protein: CASSLTPAGAQETQYF
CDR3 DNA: TGTGCCAGCAGTTTAACCCCAGCGGGAGCACAAGAGACCCAGTACTTC

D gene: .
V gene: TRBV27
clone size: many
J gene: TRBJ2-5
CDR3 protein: CASSLSLAGAGQTQYF
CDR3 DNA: TGTGCCAGCAGTTTATCGCTCGCAGGAGCTGGACAGACCCAGTACTTC